This T cell receptor (beta chain) emerged from a study of T-cell reconstitution after alpha-beta-depleted transplantation in children. The TCRbeta library was prepared with unique molecular identifiers. TCRdb re-derived calls from the PCR reads in MiXCR, one entry per CDR3 protein. The table has hundreds of thousands of distinct CDR3 sequences, 10% to 15% seen once. Trimming took off 0 bases at V and 6 bases at J, with 12 bases between the two ends. Germline V CDR1 and CDR2: ENHRY, SYGVKD. This CDR3 is 14 amino acids long. As concerns this clonotype: What it binds is unknown.

Study-level points and caveats: Surviving recipient T cells and thymic progenitors accounted for the high day-60 TCRbeta diversity observed in some patients. Roughly two months post-transplant, alpha-beta T cells reportedly originated from several hundred graft clones that had expanded. One year after transplant, T-cell counts and diversity came mostly from newly produced T cells.

Source: PBMCs, mostly from graft donor cells, taken 360 days after TCRalphabeta/CD19-depleted stem cell transplant. This TCR was sampled from a male patient younger than 18 who had a stem cell transplant for acute myeloid leukemia, so the T cells may come from the graft donor. The chain couples TRBV10-3 to TRBJ2-7, with a tentative D call TRBD2 (5 bases). CDR3 in DNA: TGTGCCATCAGTGAGTCGGAACTACGGGGCGAGCAGTACTTC. This encodes CAISESELRGEQYF.